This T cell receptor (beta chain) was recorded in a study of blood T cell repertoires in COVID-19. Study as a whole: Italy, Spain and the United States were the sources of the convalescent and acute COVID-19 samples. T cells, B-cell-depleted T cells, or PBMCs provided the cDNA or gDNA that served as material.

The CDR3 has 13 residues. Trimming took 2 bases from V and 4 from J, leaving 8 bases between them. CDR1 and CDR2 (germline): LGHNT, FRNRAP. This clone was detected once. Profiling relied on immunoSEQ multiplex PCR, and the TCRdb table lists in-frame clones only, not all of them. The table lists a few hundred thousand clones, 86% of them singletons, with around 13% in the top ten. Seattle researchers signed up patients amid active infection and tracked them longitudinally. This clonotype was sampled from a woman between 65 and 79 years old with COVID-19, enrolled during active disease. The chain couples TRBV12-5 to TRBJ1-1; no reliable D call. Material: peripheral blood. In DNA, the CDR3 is TGTGCTAGTGGTTTGATAGAACGCACTGAAGCTTTCTTT. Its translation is CASGLIERTEAFF.